The 17 T cell receptor beta chains below were found in one sample sequenced in a study of beta chain features in type 1 diabetes. Sequencing targeted expressed TCRB transcripts, as all isolated RNA had been reverse transcribed. This table comes from immunoSEQ multiplex PCR, and its TCRdb copy is limited to in-frame clones, with some not included. The sample records almost 350,000 clones, roughly 8% being singletons. Specimen: central memory CD4+ T cells from blood. The receptors originated from a woman aged 18-29 years in good health.

This chain connects TRBV2 to TRBJ2-7; D is perhaps TRBD1 or TRBD2 (5 bases each). The CDR3 is 14 amino acids. The ends were cut back, 7 bases at V and 0 bases at J, with 13 bases in the middle. CDR1 SNHLY and CDR2 FYNNEI come from the germline V gene. The CDR3 is CASNGGQGSYEQYF. DNA of the CDR3: TGTGCCAGCAACGGCGGGCAGGGCTCCTACGAGCAGTACTTC.

The chain uses TRBV15 and TRBJ1-5, with D possibly being TRBD1 (5 bases). Per the germline V gene, CDR1 is LNHNV and CDR2 is YYDKDF (reference sequence). Trimming removed 0 bases at V and 7 bases at J, with 13 bases between. CDR3 size: 15 residues. The CDR3 loop is CATSRDGQGGQPQHF. CDR3 nucleotide sequence: TGTGCCACCAGCAGAGATGGCCAGGGAGGGCAGCCCCAGCATTTT. Supplemented by reference TRBV15 and TRBJ1-5, the full variable domain reads DAMVIQNPRYQVTQFGKPVTLSCSQTLNHNVMYWYQQKSSQAPKLLFHYYDKDFNNEADTPDNFQSRRPNTSFCFLDIRSPGLGDTAMYLCATSRDGQGGQPQHFGDGTRLSIL.

This sequence joins TRBV6-6 and TRBJ1-2; D not certain. The CDR3 is made up of 9 amino acids. V lost 9 bases, J lost 1 base, and 0 bases lay in between. Germline CDR1 and CDR2: MNHNY and SVGAGI (reference sequence). The CDR3 loop is CASNYGYTF. CDR3 nucleotide sequence: TGTGCCAGTAACTATGGCTACACCTTC.

V gene TRBV27 combines with J gene TRBJ2-5; perhaps TRBD1 as D (5 bases). V lost 3 bases and J lost 1, with 6 bases in between. This CDR3 is 13 amino acids long. CDR1 and CDR2 from the germline V gene are MNHEY and SMNVEV (reference sequence). In DNA, the CDR3 is TGTGCCAGCAGTTTGGGGCTCCAAGAGACCCAGTACTTC. Translation gives CASSLGLQETQYF.

This clone was found a few times. V is TRBV10-3 and J is TRBJ1-5; 8 bases match TRBD1. This CDR3 has 13 residues. Trimming took 6 bases from V and 4 from J; bases not matched to a gene: 2. CDR1 is ENHRY, CDR2 SYGVKD, per germline. CDR3 amino acids: CAIRGQGNQPQHF. The CDR3 coding sequence is TGTGCCATCAGAGGACAGGGAAATCAGCCCCAGCATTTT.

The rearrangement joins TRBV7-9 to TRBJ2-4, with D perhaps matching TRBD2 (5 bases). V was clipped by 2 bases and J by 3 bases, with 14 bases between them. This CDR3 spans 16 amino acids. The germline V gene encodes CDR1 SEHNR and CDR2 FQNEAQ (reference sequence). For the CDR3, the DNA is TGTGCCAGCAGCTTAACGGGATATTCGAGCAAAAACATTCAGTACTTC. Translated: CASSLTGYSSKNIQYF.

This clone was seen more than once but under ten times. The rearrangement joins TRBV16 to TRBJ1-5; D is possibly TRBD1 (6 bases). This CDR3 has 13 residues. V dropped 4 bases and J dropped 8 bases, with 12 bases sitting between them. Germline V gene lookup returns CDR1 KGHSY and CDR2 FQNENV. The CDR3 here is CASSPTGREPQHF. In DNA form, the CDR3 reads TGTGCCAGCAGCCCCACAGGGAGGGAGCCCCAGCATTTT.

This clone was seen only a few times. The chain carries TRBV6-5 and TRBJ1-1; D call uncertain. The CDR3 loop spans 14 amino acids. The V and J ends lost 3 bases and 4 bases respectively, with 12 bases between them. The germline V gene has CDR1 MNHEY and CDR2 SVGAGI. The CDR3, as DNA: TGTGCCAGCAGTTATGATCGGGTTGCCACTGAAGCTTTCTTT. Translating it yields CASSYDRVATEAFF.

This clone turned up a few times. The chain is built from TRBV7-2 and TRBJ2-3; weak D call: TRBD1 (6 bases). V gave up 3 bases and J gave up 4 bases, with 8 bases separating them. This CDR3 is 13 amino acids long. Germline V CDR1 and CDR2: SGHTA, FQGNSA. CDR3 sequence reads: CASSLGTSDTQYF. For the CDR3, the DNA is TGTGCCAGCAGCTTGGGGACATCAGATACGCAGTATTTT.

This clone was picked up a small number of times. The V and J genes are TRBV6-5 and TRBJ2-1, with 7 bases matching TRBD2. J lost 7 bases, V lost 8 bases, and 11 bases had no gene match. This CDR3 comprises 14 residues. The germline gives CDR1 MNHEY, CDR2 SVGAGI. The CDR3 here is CASFRASGWNEQFF. CDR3 nucleotides: TGTGCCAGCTTTAGGGCTAGCGGTTGGAATGAGCAGTTCTTC.

The chain carries TRBV15 and TRBJ2-3, with D unclear. The length of the CDR3 is 15 residues. CDR1 is LNHNV, CDR2 YYDKDF, per germline (reference sequence). V dropped 3 bases and J dropped 2 bases, with 12 bases sitting between them. Here the CDR3 reads CATSSIRAHTDTQYF. Written as DNA, the CDR3 is TGTGCCACCAGCAGTATACGGGCCCACACAGATACGCAGTATTTT.

The CDR3 DNA sequence: TGCGCCAGCAGCTTGGAGGGTAAAAGCACAGATACGCAGTATTTT. Translated, it gives CASSLEGKSTDTQYF. The chain recombines TRBV5-1 with TRBJ2-3; D uncertain. Germline loops: CDR1 SGHRS, CDR2 YFSETQ. The V end was cut by 0 bases, the J end by 0 bases, with 8 bases between. The CDR3 consists of 15 residues.

V gene TRBV13 combines with J gene TRBJ2-3, with 11 nucleotides matching TRBD1. This CDR3 is 20 amino acids long. Germline lookup yields CDR1 PRHDT and CDR2 FYEKMQ (reference sequence). Germline trimming cut 5 bases from V and 1 base from J; bases unmatched to any gene: 17. The CDR3 reads CASSTPRDRGIGTGTDTQYF. In DNA, the CDR3 is TGTGCCAGCAGCACCCCCCGGGACAGGGGGATTGGTACGGGCACAGATACGCAGTATTTT.

This clone was counted at least ten times. The chain recombines TRBV19 with TRBJ1-1; no clear D gene. Deletions cut 1 base from V and 1 base from J, with 10 bases between. This CDR3 region has 15 residues. The germline gives CDR1 LNHDA, CDR2 SQIVND (reference sequence). The CDR3 nucleotides read TGTGCCAGTAGTATAGCCTGGACGGCGAACACTGAAGCTTTCTTT. Its protein product is CASSIAWTANTEAFF.

This rearrangement joins TRBV7-2 to TRBJ2-1; 8 bases map to TRBD1. V lost 5 bases, J lost 6 bases, and 12 bases stayed unmatched. Germline values: CDR1 SGHTA, CDR2 FQGNSA. This CDR3 is 16 amino acids long. The CDR3 DNA reads as TGTGCCAGCAGCGTACCGACAGGGGTCCTAACCAATGAGCAGTTCTTC. Translated, it gives CASSVPTGVLTNEQFF.

This clone was found a few times. The chain couples TRBV29-1 to TRBJ2-7; 8 positions agree with TRBD2. The CDR3 covers 14 residues. The germline V gene encodes CDR1 SQVTM and CDR2 ANQGSEA. The V gene end was trimmed by 6 bases and the J gene end by 4 bases; junction bases not matched to a gene: 11. The CDR3 is CSVRYGLAEYEQYF. CDR3 DNA: TGCAGCGTCCGTTATGGACTAGCAGAGTACGAGCAGTACTTC.

A few counts support this clone. In DNA, the CDR3 is TGCGCCAGATCAATTGGATCCGGGACGGTAAAAAACATTCAGTACTTC. Protein: CARSIGSGTVKNIQYF. This chain uses TRBV5-1 with TRBJ2-4; the D gene could be TRBD1 or TRBD2 (5 bases each). Germline CDR1 reads SGHRS; CDR2 reads YFSETQ. There are 16 residues in the CDR3. V lost 8 bases and J 4 bases, leaving 22 bases between the germline ends.